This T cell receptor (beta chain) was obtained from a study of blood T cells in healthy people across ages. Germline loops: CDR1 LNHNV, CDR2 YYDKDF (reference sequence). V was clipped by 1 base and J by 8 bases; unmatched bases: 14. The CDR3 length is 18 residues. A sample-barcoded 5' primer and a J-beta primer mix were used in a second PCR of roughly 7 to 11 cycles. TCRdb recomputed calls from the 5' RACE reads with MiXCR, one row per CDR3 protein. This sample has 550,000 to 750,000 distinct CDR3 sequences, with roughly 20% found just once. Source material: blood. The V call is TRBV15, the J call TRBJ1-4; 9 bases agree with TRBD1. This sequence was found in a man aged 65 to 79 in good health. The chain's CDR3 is CATSRGNWTGDVREKLFF. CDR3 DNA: TGTGCCACCAGCAGAGGAAATTGGACAGGGGACGTTCGAGAAAAACTGTTTTTT. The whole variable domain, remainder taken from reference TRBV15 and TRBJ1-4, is DAMVIQNPRYQVTQFGKPVTLSCSQTLNHNVMYWYQQKSSQAPKLLFHYYDKDFNNEADTPDNFQSRRPNTSFCFLDIRSPGLGDTAMYLCATSRGNWTGDVREKLFFGSGTQLSVL.